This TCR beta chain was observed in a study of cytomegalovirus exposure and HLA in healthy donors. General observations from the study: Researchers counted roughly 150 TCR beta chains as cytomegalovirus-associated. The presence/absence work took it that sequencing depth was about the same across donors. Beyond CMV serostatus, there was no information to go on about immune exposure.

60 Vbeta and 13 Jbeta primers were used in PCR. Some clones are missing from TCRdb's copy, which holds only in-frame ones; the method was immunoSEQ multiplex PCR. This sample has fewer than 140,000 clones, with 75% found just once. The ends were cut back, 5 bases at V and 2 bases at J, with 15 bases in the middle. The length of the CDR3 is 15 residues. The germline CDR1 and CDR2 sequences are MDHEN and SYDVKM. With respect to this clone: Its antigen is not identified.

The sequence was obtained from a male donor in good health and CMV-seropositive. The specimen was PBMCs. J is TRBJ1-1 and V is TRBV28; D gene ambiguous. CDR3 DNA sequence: TGTGCCAGCAGTCCCTTTCCGGGGATTAACACTGAAGCTTTCTTT. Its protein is CASSPFPGINTEAFF.